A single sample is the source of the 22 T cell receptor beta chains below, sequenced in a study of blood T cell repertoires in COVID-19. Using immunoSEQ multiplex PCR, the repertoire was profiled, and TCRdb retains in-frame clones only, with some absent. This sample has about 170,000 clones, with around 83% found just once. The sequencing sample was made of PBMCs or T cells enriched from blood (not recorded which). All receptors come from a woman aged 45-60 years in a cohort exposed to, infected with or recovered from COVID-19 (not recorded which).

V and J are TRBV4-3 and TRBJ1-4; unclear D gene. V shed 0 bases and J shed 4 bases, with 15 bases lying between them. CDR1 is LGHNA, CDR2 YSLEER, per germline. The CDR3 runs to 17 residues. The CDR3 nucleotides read TGCGCCAGCAGCCAAGAAAGACTCGGGGTATTTAATGAAAAACTGTTTTTT. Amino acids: CASSQERLGVFNEKLFF.

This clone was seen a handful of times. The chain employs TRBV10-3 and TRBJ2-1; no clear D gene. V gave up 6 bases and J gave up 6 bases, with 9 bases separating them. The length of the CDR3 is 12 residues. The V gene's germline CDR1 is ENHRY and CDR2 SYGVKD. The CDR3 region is CAISPSPNEQFF. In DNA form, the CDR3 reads TGTGCCATCAGCCCTTCCCCCAATGAGCAGTTCTTC.

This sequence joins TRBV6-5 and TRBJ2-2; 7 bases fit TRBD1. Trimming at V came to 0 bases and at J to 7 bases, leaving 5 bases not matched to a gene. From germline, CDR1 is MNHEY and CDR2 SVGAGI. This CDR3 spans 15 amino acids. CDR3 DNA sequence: TGTGCCAGCAGTTACTCACAGGGGTTGGGCGGGGAGCTGTTTTTT. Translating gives CASSYSQGLGGELFF.

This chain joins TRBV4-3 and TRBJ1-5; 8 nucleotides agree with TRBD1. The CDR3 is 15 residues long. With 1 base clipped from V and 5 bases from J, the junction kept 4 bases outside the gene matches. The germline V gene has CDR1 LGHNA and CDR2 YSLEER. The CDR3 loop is CASSQGTGFDQPQHF. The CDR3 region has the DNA TGCGCCAGCAGCCAAGGGACAGGGTTTGATCAGCCCCAGCATTTT.

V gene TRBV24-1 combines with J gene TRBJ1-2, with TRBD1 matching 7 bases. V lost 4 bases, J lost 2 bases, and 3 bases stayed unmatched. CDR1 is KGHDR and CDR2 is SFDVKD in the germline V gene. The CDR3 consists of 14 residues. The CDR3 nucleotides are TGTGCCACCAGTGACCCGGGACAGAACTATGGCTACACCTTC. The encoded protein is CATSDPGQNYGYTF.

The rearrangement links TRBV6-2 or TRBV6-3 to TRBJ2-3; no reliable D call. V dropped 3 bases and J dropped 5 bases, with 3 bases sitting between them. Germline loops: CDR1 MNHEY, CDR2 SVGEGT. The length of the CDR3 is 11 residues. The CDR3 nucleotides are TGTGCCAGCAGTTATCTAGATACGCAGTATTTT. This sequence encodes CASSYLDTQYF.

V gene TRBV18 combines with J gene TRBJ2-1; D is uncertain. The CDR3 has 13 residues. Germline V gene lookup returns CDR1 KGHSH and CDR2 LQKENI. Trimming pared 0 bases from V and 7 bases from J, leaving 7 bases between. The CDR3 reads CASSPPSGNEQFF. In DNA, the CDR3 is TGTGCCAGCTCACCACCGTCAGGTAATGAGCAGTTCTTC.

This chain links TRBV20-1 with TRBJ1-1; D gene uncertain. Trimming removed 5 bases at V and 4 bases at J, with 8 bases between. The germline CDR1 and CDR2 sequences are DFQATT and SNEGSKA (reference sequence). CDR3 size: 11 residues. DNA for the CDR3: TGCAGTGCTCGGGTGAGCACTGAAGCTTTCTTT. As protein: CSARVSTEAFF.

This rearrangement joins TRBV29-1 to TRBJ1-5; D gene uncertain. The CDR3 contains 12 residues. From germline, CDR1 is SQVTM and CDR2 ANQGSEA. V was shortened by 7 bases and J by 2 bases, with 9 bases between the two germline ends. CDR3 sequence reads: CSGREGNQPQHF. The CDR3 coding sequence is TGCAGCGGGCGGGAGGGCAATCAGCCCCAGCATTTT.

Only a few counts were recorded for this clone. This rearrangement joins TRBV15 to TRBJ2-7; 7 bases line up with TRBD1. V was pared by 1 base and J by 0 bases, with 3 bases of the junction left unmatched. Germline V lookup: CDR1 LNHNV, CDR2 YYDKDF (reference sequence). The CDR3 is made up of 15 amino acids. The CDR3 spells CATSRARDSSYEQYF. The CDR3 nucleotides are TGTGCCACCAGCAGAGCCCGGGACAGCTCCTACGAGCAGTACTTC.

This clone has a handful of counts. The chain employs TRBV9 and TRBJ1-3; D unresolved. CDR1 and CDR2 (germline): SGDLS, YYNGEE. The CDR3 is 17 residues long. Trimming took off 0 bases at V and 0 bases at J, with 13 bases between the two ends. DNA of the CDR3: TGTGCCAGCAGCGTAGATTACTCCCCGAGCTCTGGAAACACCATATATTTT. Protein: CASSVDYSPSSGNTIYF.

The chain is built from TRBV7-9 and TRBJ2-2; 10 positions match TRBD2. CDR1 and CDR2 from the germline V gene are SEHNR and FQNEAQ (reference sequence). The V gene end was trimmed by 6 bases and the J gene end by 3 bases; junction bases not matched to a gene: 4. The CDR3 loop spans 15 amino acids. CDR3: CASRFSGRHTGELFF. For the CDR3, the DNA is TGTGCCAGCAGGTTTAGCGGGAGGCACACCGGGGAGCTGTTTTTT.

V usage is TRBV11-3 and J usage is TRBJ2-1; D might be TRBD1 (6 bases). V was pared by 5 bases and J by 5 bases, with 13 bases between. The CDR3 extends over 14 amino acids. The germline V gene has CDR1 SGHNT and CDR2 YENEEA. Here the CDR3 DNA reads TGTGCCAGCAGCCCAAGGGACATAAACAATGAGCAGTTCTTC. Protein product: CASSPRDINNEQFF.

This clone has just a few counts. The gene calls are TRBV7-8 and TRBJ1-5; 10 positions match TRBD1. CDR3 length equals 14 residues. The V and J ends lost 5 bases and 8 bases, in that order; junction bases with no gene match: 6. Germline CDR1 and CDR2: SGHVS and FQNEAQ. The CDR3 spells CASSPDRGLKPQHF. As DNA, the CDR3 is TGTGCCAGCAGCCCGGACAGGGGGTTGAAGCCCCAGCATTTT.

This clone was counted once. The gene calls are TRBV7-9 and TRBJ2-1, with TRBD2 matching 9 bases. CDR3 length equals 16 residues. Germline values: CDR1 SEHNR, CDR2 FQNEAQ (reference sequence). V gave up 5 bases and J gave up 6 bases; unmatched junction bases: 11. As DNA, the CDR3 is TGTGCCAGCAGCCCGGTGCGGGGGGGGGTTGTCAATGAGCAGTTCTTC. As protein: CASSPVRGGVVNEQFF.

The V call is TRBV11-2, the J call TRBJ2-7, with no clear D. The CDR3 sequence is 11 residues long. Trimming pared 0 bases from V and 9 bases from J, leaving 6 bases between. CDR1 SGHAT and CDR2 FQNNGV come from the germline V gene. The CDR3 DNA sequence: TGTGCCAGCAGCTTAGACTCCGGGCAGTACTTC. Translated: CASSLDSGQYF.

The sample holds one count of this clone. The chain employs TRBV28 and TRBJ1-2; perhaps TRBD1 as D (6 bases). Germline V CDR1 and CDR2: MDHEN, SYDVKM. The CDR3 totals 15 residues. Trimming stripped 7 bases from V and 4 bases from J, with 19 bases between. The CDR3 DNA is TGTGCCAGCACCTCCTTCACAGGGCTAAGCTATGGCTACACCTTC. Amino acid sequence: CASTSFTGLSYGYTF.

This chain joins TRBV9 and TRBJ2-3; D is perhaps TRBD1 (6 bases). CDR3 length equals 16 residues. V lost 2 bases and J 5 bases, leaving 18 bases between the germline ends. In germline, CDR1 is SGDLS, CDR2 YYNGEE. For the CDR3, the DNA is TGTGCCAGCAGCGTTTCATGGGACACTACCAGAGATACGCAGTATTTT. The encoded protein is CASSVSWDTTRDTQYF.

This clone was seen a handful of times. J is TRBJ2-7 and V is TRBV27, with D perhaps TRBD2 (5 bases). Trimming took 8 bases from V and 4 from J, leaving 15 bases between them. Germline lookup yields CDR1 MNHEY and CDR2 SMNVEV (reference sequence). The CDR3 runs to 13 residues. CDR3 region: CASSRRPMYEQYF. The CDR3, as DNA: TGTGCCAGCTCCCGGAGGCCCATGTACGAGCAGTACTTC.

The CDR3 is CASSSQGGLSNTGELFF. The CDR3 DNA reads as TGCGCCAGCAGCTCCCAAGGGGGTTTGTCGAACACCGGGGAGCTGTTTTTT. V usage is TRBV5-1 and J usage is TRBJ2-2, with D possibly TRBD1 on 6 matching bases. Per the germline V gene, CDR1 is SGHRS and CDR2 is YFSETQ. Trimming cost V 3 bases and J 0 bases, with 15 bases left between them. The CDR3 is 17 amino acids.

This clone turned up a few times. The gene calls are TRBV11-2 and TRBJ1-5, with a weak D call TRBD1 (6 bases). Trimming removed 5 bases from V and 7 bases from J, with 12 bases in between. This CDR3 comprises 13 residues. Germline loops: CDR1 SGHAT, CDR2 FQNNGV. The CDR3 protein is CASSPSGEQPQHF. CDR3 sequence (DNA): TGTGCCAGCAGCCCGTCAGGGGAACAGCCCCAGCATTTT.

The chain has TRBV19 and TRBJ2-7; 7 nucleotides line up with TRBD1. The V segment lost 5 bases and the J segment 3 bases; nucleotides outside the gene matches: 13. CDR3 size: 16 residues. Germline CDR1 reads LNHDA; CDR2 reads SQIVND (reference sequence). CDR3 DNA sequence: TGTGCCAGTAGTTCGACAGGGTCCATCGGGAACTACGAGCAGTACTTC. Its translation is CASSSTGSIGNYEQYF.